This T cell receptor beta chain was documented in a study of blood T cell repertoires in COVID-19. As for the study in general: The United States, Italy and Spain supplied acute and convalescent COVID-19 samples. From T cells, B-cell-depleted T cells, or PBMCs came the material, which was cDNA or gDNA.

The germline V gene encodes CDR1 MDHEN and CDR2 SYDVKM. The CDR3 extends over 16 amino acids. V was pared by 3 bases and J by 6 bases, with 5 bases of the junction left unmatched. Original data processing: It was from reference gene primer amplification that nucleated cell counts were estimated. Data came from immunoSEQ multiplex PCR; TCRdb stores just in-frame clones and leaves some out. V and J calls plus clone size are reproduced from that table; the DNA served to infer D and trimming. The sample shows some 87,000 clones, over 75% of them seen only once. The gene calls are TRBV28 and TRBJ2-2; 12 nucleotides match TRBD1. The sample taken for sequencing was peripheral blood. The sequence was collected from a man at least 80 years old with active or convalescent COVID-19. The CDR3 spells CASSFSGTGGPGELFF. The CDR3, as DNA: TGTGCCAGCAGTTTCTCCGGGACAGGGGGCCCCGGGGAGCTGTTTTTT.